Listed below are T cell receptor beta chains from one sample, sequenced in a study of blood T cell repertoires in COVID-19. Clones were sequenced by immunoSEQ multiplex PCR, and TCRdb holds only the in-frame ones, with some missing. The table shows about 190,000 clones, with less than 80% occurring only once. Source material: peripheral blood. Source of these receptors: a woman between 45 and 60 years old with acute or convalescent COVID-19. Both conserved end residues are part of each CDR3. The order of the fields is clone size, J gene, D gene, V gene, CDR3 DNA, CDR3 protein. The D gene is left open where the match is weak. Part of the rows lack a size; the others show once, few, many or a class for expanded clones.

NA,TRBJ1-2,NA,TRBV6-1,TGTGCCAGCAGTGTGCCAGGACGGGATATGGGCTATGGCTACACCTTC,CASSVPGRDMGYGYTF
NA,TRBJ2-7,TRBD1,TRBV6-5,TGTGCCAGCACCAGGACAGGGGCTAAGTACTTC,CASTRTGAKYF
once,TRBJ2-3,NA,TRBV7-9,TGTGCCAGCAGCCGCGAGGGCCGAACAGATACGCAGTATTTT,CASSREGRTDTQYF
few,TRBJ1-3,NA,TRBV7-2,TGTGCCAGCAGCTATACCCAGCGAGGAAACACCATATATTTT,CASSYTQRGNTIYF
NA,TRBJ1-5,TRBD1,TRBV6-2/TRBV6-3,TGTGCCAGCAGTTACTCGGGACAGCGCAATCAGCCCCAGCATTTT,CASSYSGQRNQPQHF
NA,TRBJ1-6,TRBD1,TRBV3-1/TRBV3-2,TGTGCCAGCAGCCCGGGACAGGGGACTTCACCCCTCCACTTT,CASSPGQGTSPLHF
NA,TRBJ1-5,TRBD1,TRBV7-2,TGTGCCAGCAGCTTCGGGACAGGGGGTCAGCCCCAGCATTTT,CASSFGTGGQPQHF
NA,TRBJ1-1,NA,TRBV28,TGTGCCAGCAGTCGGGGGACTGAAGCTTTCTTT,CASSRGTEAFF
NA,TRBJ2-3,NA,TRBV14,TGTGCCAGCAGCCAAGAGAGGGTCCTAAATGCCCATGGTTCCCAGTATTTT,CASSQERVLNAHGSQYF
NA,TRBJ2-1,TRBD2,TRBV5-6,TGTGCCAGCAGCCTACGGACTAGCGGGCAGCTCTCCTACAATGAGCAGTTCTTC,CASSLRTSGQLSYNEQFF
NA,TRBJ2-7,NA,TRBV10-2,TGCGCCAGCAGTGAGTCGGGAGGAACCCCGTACGAGCAGTACTTC,CASSESGGTPYEQYF
NA,TRBJ2-1,TRBD1,TRBV4-3,TGCGCCAGCAGCCTTGACAGGGGGTATGAGCAGTTCTTC,CASSLDRGYEQFF
NA,TRBJ2-2,NA,TRBV27,TGTGCCAGCAGACTACCGGGACTTGCGAACACCGGGGAGCTGTTTTTT,CASRLPGLANTGELFF
NA,TRBJ2-7,NA,TRBV11-3,TGTGCCAGCAGCTGGGGTGAGACAGGCGAGCAGTACTTC,CASSWGETGEQYF
once,TRBJ1-1,TRBD1,TRBV6-2/TRBV6-3,TGTGCCAGCAGTTACGTCAGAGGGGGCCCCCGGAGCACTGAAGCTTTCTTT,CASSYVRGGPRSTEAFF
NA,TRBJ2-7,TRBD2,TRBV5-4,TGTGCCAGCAGCCTAGCGGGAATGTCTTACGAGCAGTACTTC,CASSLAGMSYEQYF
NA,TRBJ2-1,TRBD2,TRBV11-3,TGTGCCAGCAGCTTAGGTAGCGGGAGTTTCAATGAGCAGTTCTTC,CASSLGSGSFNEQFF
NA,TRBJ2-7,NA,TRBV13,TGTGCCAGCAGCTTAGGCCCCGTAGTTTTCGAGCAGTACTTC,CASSLGPVVFEQYF
NA,TRBJ2-1,TRBD2,TRBV10-3,TGTGCCACCGAAGGCGGGAGCGATGAGCAGTTCTTC,CATEGGSDEQFF
NA,TRBJ1-2,TRBD1,TRBV6-1,TGTGCCAGCAGTGAAGGTTGGGGACAGACTTATGGCTACACCTTC,CASSEGWGQTYGYTF
NA,TRBJ2-1,NA,TRBV3-1/TRBV3-2,TGTGCCAGCAGCCAAGGCGGGTGGGAGCGTTTCTTC,CASSQGGWERFF
NA,TRBJ2-2,NA,TRBV4-1,TGCGCCAGCAGCCAGGAACAGGGAAGGACCGGGGAGCTGTTTTTT,CASSQEQGRTGELFF